Listed below are T cell receptor beta chains from one sample, sequenced in a study of shared T cell receptors in the human thymus. Generated by immunoSEQ multiplex PCR, the TCRdb table keeps only in-frame clones and is missing some. The data show approximately 760,000 clones, 80% to 90% seen once. These data are also associated with another study on human thymus T cells.

The source material was thymocytes. These receptors originate from a girl in the first two years of life with a congenital heart defect. CDR3s include the opening cysteine and the closing phenylalanine or tryptophan.

J gene: TRBJ2-7
V gene: TRBV9
CDR3 length: 14
CDR3 protein: CASSGKEEVSGQYF

J gene: TRBJ1-4
V gene: TRBV30
CDR3 length: 11
CDR3 protein: CAWTPGEKLFF

J gene: TRBJ2-5
V gene: TRBV6-4
CDR3 length: 15
CDR3 protein: CASSGRGGIEETQYF

J gene: TRBJ1-2
V gene: TRBV4-3
CDR3 length: 15
CDR3 protein: CASSLYRDKDYGYTF

J gene: TRBJ2-7
V gene: TRBV18
CDR3 length: 14
CDR3 protein: CASSPPAGLGEQYF

J gene: TRBJ1-2
V gene: TRBV9
CDR3 length: 16
CDR3 protein: CASSAAPDRVGYGYTF

J gene: TRBJ1-1
V gene: TRBV5-1
CDR3 length: 14
CDR3 protein: CASSLGHPGTEAFF

J gene: TRBJ2-7
V gene: TRBV27
CDR3 length: 14
CDR3 protein: CASSWEQGAAEQYF

J gene: TRBJ2-1
V gene: TRBV15
CDR3 length: 12
CDR3 protein: CATSRRWGEQFF

J gene: TRBJ2-7
V gene: TRBV27
CDR3 length: 12
CDR3 protein: CASSQQGYEQYF

J gene: TRBJ1-5
V gene: TRBV7-2
CDR3 length: 14
CDR3 protein: CASSPGRENQPQHF

J gene: TRBJ2-1
V gene: TRBV5-1
CDR3 length: 15
CDR3 protein: CASRRSQGAYNEQFF

J gene: TRBJ2-7
V gene: TRBV5-6
CDR3 length: 16
CDR3 protein: CASSLIPRTVLYEQYF

J gene: TRBJ1-6
V gene: TRBV6-6
CDR3 length: 14
CDR3 protein: CASIAGLLNSPLHF

J gene: TRBJ1-5
V gene: TRBV2
CDR3 length: 17
CDR3 protein: CASSDGSIQGSNQPQHF

J gene: TRBJ2-6
V gene: TRBV4-3
CDR3 length: 15
CDR3 protein: CASRDRGNGANVLTF

J gene: TRBJ2-1
V gene: TRBV7-9
CDR3 length: 18
CDR3 protein: CASSSTIQGPAKRNEQFF

J gene: TRBJ1-2
V gene: TRBV13
CDR3 length: 15
CDR3 protein: CASSPMGDRGYGYTF

J gene: TRBJ2-7
V gene: TRBV6-5
CDR3 length: 15
CDR3 protein: CASRDRAGGPYEQYF

J gene: TRBJ1-2
V gene: TRBV5-1
CDR3 length: 14
CDR3 protein: CASSLSDGKRGYTF

J gene: TRBJ2-7
V gene: TRBV15
CDR3 length: 15
CDR3 protein: CATSRDRQASYEQYF

J gene: TRBJ2-7
V gene: TRBV5-1
CDR3 length: 14
CDR3 protein: CASSRPPDSYEQYF

J gene: TRBJ1-5
V gene: TRBV2
CDR3 length: 14
CDR3 protein: CASSESVSNQPQHF

J gene: TRBJ2-1
V gene: TRBV14
CDR3 length: 16
CDR3 protein: CASSLRLAGDYNEQFF

J gene: TRBJ2-7
V gene: TRBV4-2
CDR3 length: 14
CDR3 protein: CASSQDSSEDEQYF

J gene: TRBJ1-2
V gene: TRBV4-1
CDR3 length: 15
CDR3 protein: CASSQESVGVRGYTF

J gene: TRBJ1-1
V gene: TRBV7-6
CDR3 length: 16
CDR3 protein: CASSRGQAQGNTEAFF

J gene: TRBJ2-7
V gene: TRBV7-6
CDR3 length: 15
CDR3 protein: CASSSGDSRTYEQYF

J gene: TRBJ2-7
V gene: TRBV27
CDR3 length: 13
CDR3 protein: CASSFLDNYEQYF

J gene: TRBJ1-1
V gene: TRBV19
CDR3 length: 16
CDR3 protein: CASSFKIEGDRTEAFF

J gene: TRBJ1-1
V gene: TRBV5-6
CDR3 length: 15
CDR3 protein: CASSLVGGRWTEAFF

J gene: TRBJ1-6
V gene: TRBV4-1
CDR3 length: 14
CDR3 protein: CASSLGPAGTPLHF

J gene: TRBJ2-5
V gene: TRBV9
CDR3 length: 17
CDR3 protein: CASSVTSGGDYQETQYF

J gene: TRBJ1-6
V gene: TRBV2
CDR3 length: 16
CDR3 protein: CASSARQGGKNSPLHF

J gene: TRBJ2-3
V gene: TRBV10-3
CDR3 length: 15
CDR3 protein: CAIRDRLQPLDTQYF

J gene: TRBJ2-1
V gene: TRBV27
CDR3 length: 13
CDR3 protein: CASSFGTSNEQFF

J gene: TRBJ2-7
V gene: TRBV7-9
CDR3 length: 13
CDR3 protein: CASSLGHRYEQYF

J gene: TRBJ2-1
V gene: TRBV6-5
CDR3 length: 13
CDR3 protein: CASSFEGHNEQFF

J gene: TRBJ1-6
V gene: TRBV4-3
CDR3 length: 17
CDR3 protein: CASSQGPQGARHSPLHF

J gene: TRBJ1-3
V gene: TRBV4-1
CDR3 length: 15
CDR3 protein: CASRRSTGEGDTIYF

J gene: TRBJ2-1
V gene: TRBV4-3
CDR3 length: 14
CDR3 protein: CASSRRQGENEQFF

J gene: TRBJ1-1
V gene: TRBV6-5
CDR3 length: 15
CDR3 protein: CASRQEGAPNTEAFF

J gene: TRBJ1-3
V gene: TRBV2
CDR3 length: 13
CDR3 protein: CASSRQPGNTIYF

J gene: TRBJ2-6
V gene: TRBV6-5
CDR3 length: 15
CDR3 protein: CASSCDSTGANVLTF

J gene: TRBJ2-7
V gene: TRBV5-8
CDR3 length: 14
CDR3 protein: CASSLGGGTYEQYF

J gene: TRBJ2-5
V gene: TRBV5-1
CDR3 length: 15
CDR3 protein: CASRWTSGHFETQYF

J gene: TRBJ1-1
V gene: TRBV18
CDR3 length: 14
CDR3 protein: CASSPHPGCPEAFF

J gene: TRBJ1-2
V gene: TRBV14
CDR3 length: 14
CDR3 protein: CASSQAGTGYGYTF

J gene: TRBJ2-5
V gene: TRBV5-6
CDR3 length: 16
CDR3 protein: CASSSGPAGDQETQYF

J gene: TRBJ1-2
V gene: TRBV7-2
CDR3 length: 12
CDR3 protein: CASSLGTVGYTF

J gene: TRBJ1-2
V gene: TRBV6-4
CDR3 length: 14
CDR3 protein: CASRADRGPYGYTF

J gene: TRBJ2-3
V gene: TRBV6-5
CDR3 length: 15
CDR3 protein: CASSYSLPGADTQYF